A single sample is the source of the 23 T cell receptor beta chains below, sequenced in a study of cytomegalovirus exposure and HLA in healthy donors. The PCR made use of 60 Vbeta and 13 Jbeta primers. Profiling relied on immunoSEQ multiplex PCR, and the TCRdb table lists in-frame clones only, not all of them. Of tens of thousands of clones in the sample, around 79% were seen once. Sequences were obtained from PBMCs. The receptors were sampled from a woman aged 40-49 years in good health and CMV-seropositive.

CDR3 amino acids: CASSFKQGSYEKLFF. The CDR3 bases are TGTGCCAGCAGTTTCAAACAGGGATCTTATGAAAAACTGTTTTTT. The chain is built from TRBV6-5 and TRBJ1-4, with D tentatively TRBD1 (6 bases). Germline assignment: CDR1 MNHEY and CDR2 SVGAGI. The CDR3 length is 15 residues. V lost 4 bases to trimming and J lost 6 bases, with 15 bases between them.

This clone was observed a handful of times. The chain combines TRBV7-9 with TRBJ2-7; weak D call: TRBD2 (6 bases). Germline V gene sequence: CDR1 SEHNR, CDR2 FQNEAQ (reference sequence). The V and J ends lost 0 bases and 5 bases respectively, with 11 bases between them. This CDR3 is 14 amino acids long. CDR3 sequence: CASSLAGLLDEQYF. The CDR3 nucleotides are TGTGCCAGCAGCTTAGCGGGACTTCTAGACGAGCAGTACTTC.

This clone was found a few times. This chain joins TRBV11-3 and TRBJ1-1, with TRBD1 identical over 7 bases. CDR1 and CDR2 (germline): SGHNT, YENEEA. The CDR3 runs 12 residues. J was trimmed by 5 bases and V by 6 bases; bases with no gene match: 3. CDR3 protein: CASRRGRTEAFF. The CDR3 DNA is TGTGCCAGCAGGAGGGGGCGAACTGAAGCTTTCTTT.

The genes are TRBV7-2 and TRBJ2-7; TRBD2 matches at 7 bases. V dropped 5 bases and J dropped 12; count of bases not matched to a gene: 13. CDR1 SGHTA and CDR2 FQGNSA come from the germline V gene. The CDR3 is made up of 13 amino acids. The CDR3 region has the DNA TGTGCCAGCAGCCCTAATGCGGGAGCCCTCTCGTACTTC. Translating it yields CASSPNAGALSYF. Filled out from reference TRBV7-2 and TRBJ2-7, the complete variable domain reads GAGVSQSPSNKVTEKGKDVELRCDPISGHTALYWYRQSLGQGLEFLIYFQGNSAPDKSGLPSDRFSAERTGGSVSTLTIQRTQQEDSAVYLCASSPNAGALSYFGPGTRLTVT.

This clone occurred a few times. The chain couples TRBV29-1 to TRBJ2-7, with a weak D call TRBD1 (6 bases). Germline-derived CDR1 and CDR2 are SQVTM and ANQGSEA. The CDR3 is made up of 12 amino acids. V dropped 1 base and J dropped 7 bases, with 11 bases sitting between them. The CDR3 region is CSVEVQGGEQYF. The CDR3 DNA is TGCAGCGTTGAAGTACAGGGCGGAGAGCAGTACTTC.

This chain uses TRBV7-9 with TRBJ1-2; TRBD1 agrees at 8 bases. The length of the CDR3 is 15 residues. The V segment lost 1 base and the J segment 6 bases; nucleotides outside the gene matches: 7. Germline lookup yields CDR1 SEHNR and CDR2 FQNEAQ (reference sequence). CDR3 residues: CASSLESVRGHGYTF. The CDR3, as DNA: TGTGCCAGCAGCTTAGAATCCGTCAGGGGGCATGGCTACACCTTC.

CDR3 nucleotides: TGTGCCAGCTCCCTGGGACTGACTAGCTTCACAGATACGCAGTATTTT. It codes for CASSLGLTSFTDTQYF. V usage is TRBV7-6 and J usage is TRBJ2-3; the match to TRBD2 covers 7 bases. The trim removed 8 bases at V and 2 bases at J, leaving 13 bases unmatched. In germline, CDR1 is SGHVS, CDR2 FNYEAQ. The CDR3 is made up of 16 amino acids.

The chain has TRBV27 and TRBJ1-1; D not resolved. This CDR3 has 13 residues. CDR1 MNHEY and CDR2 SMNVEV come from the germline V gene (reference sequence). Trimming took off 4 bases at V and 5 bases at J, with 11 bases between the two ends. CDR3 amino acids: CASSSQVWTEAFF. Written as DNA, the CDR3 is TGTGCCAGCAGTTCGCAGGTCTGGACTGAAGCTTTCTTT.

This clone was counted a single time. This rearrangement joins TRBV7-3 to TRBJ2-2, with a weak D call TRBD2 (7 bases). This CDR3 has 14 residues. Trimming cost V 5 bases and J 4 bases, with 11 bases left between them. The germline V gene has CDR1 SGHTA and CDR2 FQGTGA. CDR3 region: CASSSGDITGELFF. CDR3 coding DNA: TGTGCCAGCAGCAGCGGGGACATCACCGGGGAGCTGTTTTTT.

CDR3 region: CASRGQGPYTEAFF. The CDR3 DNA follows: TGTGCCAGCAGGGGACAGGGACCCTACACTGAAGCTTTCTTT. The rearrangement joins TRBV7-9 to TRBJ1-1, with 9 bases that match TRBD1. Trimming at V came to 6 bases and at J to 3 bases, leaving 5 bases not matched to a gene. The germline V gene has CDR1 SEHNR and CDR2 FQNEAQ (reference sequence). There are 14 residues in the CDR3.

The sample holds a few counts of this clone. The gene calls are TRBV2 and TRBJ1-4; a weak D match, TRBD1 (6 bases). Germline loops: CDR1 SNHLY, CDR2 FYNNEI. The CDR3 has 12 amino acids. Trimming took off 10 bases at V and 7 bases at J, with 13 bases between the two ends. The CDR3 DNA reads TGTGCCAACGCACAGGGTGGTGAAAAACTGTTTTTT. Residues: CANAQGGEKLFF.

This chain connects TRBV7-9 to TRBJ2-7, with 9 bases aligning to TRBD2. Germline CDR1 is SEHNR and CDR2 is FQNEAQ (reference sequence). The CDR3 extends over 16 amino acids. With V trimmed by 0 bases and J by 2 bases, 5 bases remained unmatched. The CDR3 loop is CASSLAIAGVPYEQYF. DNA of the CDR3: TGTGCCAGCAGCTTAGCGATAGCGGGAGTACCCTACGAGCAGTACTTC.

This clone was seen more than once but under ten times. V gene TRBV10-3 combines with J gene TRBJ1-1; D is undetermined. Deletions cut 0 bases from V and 6 bases from J, with 14 bases between. The germline V gene encodes CDR1 ENHRY and CDR2 SYGVKD. The length of the CDR3 is 15 residues. CDR3 protein: CAISESGGKVAEAFF. The CDR3 DNA reads TGTGCCATCAGTGAGTCGGGAGGAAAGGTTGCTGAAGCTTTCTTT.

The V and J genes are TRBV30 and TRBJ1-1, with D tentatively TRBD1 (6 bases). Germline loops: CDR1 GTSNPN, CDR2 SVGIG (reference sequence). V was clipped by 7 bases and J by 6 bases, with 18 bases between them. This CDR3 is built from 13 residues. Written as DNA, the CDR3 is TGTGCCTCAAGTCTGGGGGCCGGGGCTGAAGCTTTCTTT. It is translated as CASSLGAGAEAFF.

The rearrangement links TRBV5-1 to TRBJ2-1, with D possibly TRBD2 on 5 matching bases. The germline CDR1 and CDR2 sequences are SGHRS and YFSETQ. The CDR3 extends over 13 amino acids. V lost 0 bases to trimming and J lost 7 bases, with 8 bases between them. The CDR3 region has the DNA TGCGCCAGCAGCTTGGAAGGGAGAAATGAGCAGTTCTTC. The encoded protein is CASSLEGRNEQFF.

The CDR3 here is CASSPFRTFGELFF. DNA for the CDR3: TGTGCCAGCAGCCCATTCCGAACATTCGGGGAGCTGTTTTTT. The V and J genes are TRBV7-9 and TRBJ2-2, with unresolved D. The CDR3 totals 14 residues. V was cut by 5 bases and J by 7 bases, with 14 bases left in between. Looked up from germline, CDR1 is SEHNR and CDR2 is FQNEAQ (reference sequence).

This chain connects TRBV6-1 to TRBJ1-1, with D hard to call. The CDR3 totals 17 residues. Germline CDR1 is MNHNS and CDR2 is SASEGT. Trimming left V 3 bases short and J 0 bases short, with 17 bases between. The CDR3 reads CASSDSVGSGMNTEAFF. Written as DNA, the CDR3 is TGTGCCAGCAGTGATAGCGTGGGGTCCGGGATGAACACTGAAGCTTTCTTT.

The chain has TRBV28 and TRBJ2-7; D not resolved. The CDR3 extends over 11 amino acids. V was clipped by 6 bases and J by 3 bases, with 6 bases between them. Germline CDR1 is MDHEN and CDR2 is SYDVKM. The CDR3 nucleotides are TGTGCCAGCAGCCACATCTACGAGCAGTACTTC. Translation gives CASSHIYEQYF.

This chain uses TRBV7-6 with TRBJ2-3; D is perhaps TRBD2 (6 bases). Germline V CDR1 and CDR2: SGHVS, FNYEAQ. The V end lost 4 bases, the J end lost 3 bases, and 14 bases lay between the germline ends. The CDR3 sequence is 15 residues long. As DNA, the CDR3 is TGTGCCAGCAGCTCCTGGGACTCGGGGACAGATACGCAGTATTTT. Translation: CASSSWDSGTDTQYF.

This clone appeared a single time. The same CDR3 can be traced to other DNA sequences in this sample. The chain has TRBV6-5 and TRBJ2-5, with a possible D match to TRBD1 (5 bases). Per germline, CDR1 MNHEY and CDR2 SVGAGI. V was clipped by 1 base and J by 3 bases, with 15 bases between them. The length of the CDR3 is 16 residues. In nucleotides, the CDR3 is TGTGCCAGCAGTTACTTTGGGGCTCGACGAAAAGAGACCCAGTACTTC. This sequence encodes CASSYFGARRKETQYF.

As DNA, the CDR3 is TGTGCCAGCAGCCCCCGGACTAGCGGGAGGGTCGATACGCAGTATTTT. The encoded protein is CASSPRTSGRVDTQYF. The chain combines TRBV7-2 with TRBJ2-3, with 15 nucleotides matching TRBD2. V was clipped by 5 bases and J by 6 bases; unmatched bases: 6. The length of the CDR3 is 16 residues. Germline loops: CDR1 SGHTA, CDR2 FQGNSA.

This chain joins TRBV9 and TRBJ1-1, with a weak D call TRBD1 (5 bases). The CDR3 extends over 14 amino acids. The V gene lost 0 bases and the J gene lost 1 base, with 7 bases spanning the gap. Germline V gene lookup returns CDR1 SGDLS and CDR2 YYNGEE. Here the CDR3 reads CASSVADRNTEAFF. The CDR3 bases are TGTGCCAGCAGCGTAGCAGACAGGAACACTGAAGCTTTCTTT.

This chain connects TRBV5-1 to TRBJ2-7, with D possibly being TRBD1 (5 bases). The germline CDR1 and CDR2 sequences are SGHRS and YFSETQ. This CDR3 has 16 amino acids. V gave up 0 bases and J gave up 5 bases, with 18 bases separating them. Written as DNA, the CDR3 is TGCGCCAGCAGCTTGGATAGCAGGGTGTCAATTGACGAGCAGTACTTC. Translated: CASSLDSRVSIDEQYF.